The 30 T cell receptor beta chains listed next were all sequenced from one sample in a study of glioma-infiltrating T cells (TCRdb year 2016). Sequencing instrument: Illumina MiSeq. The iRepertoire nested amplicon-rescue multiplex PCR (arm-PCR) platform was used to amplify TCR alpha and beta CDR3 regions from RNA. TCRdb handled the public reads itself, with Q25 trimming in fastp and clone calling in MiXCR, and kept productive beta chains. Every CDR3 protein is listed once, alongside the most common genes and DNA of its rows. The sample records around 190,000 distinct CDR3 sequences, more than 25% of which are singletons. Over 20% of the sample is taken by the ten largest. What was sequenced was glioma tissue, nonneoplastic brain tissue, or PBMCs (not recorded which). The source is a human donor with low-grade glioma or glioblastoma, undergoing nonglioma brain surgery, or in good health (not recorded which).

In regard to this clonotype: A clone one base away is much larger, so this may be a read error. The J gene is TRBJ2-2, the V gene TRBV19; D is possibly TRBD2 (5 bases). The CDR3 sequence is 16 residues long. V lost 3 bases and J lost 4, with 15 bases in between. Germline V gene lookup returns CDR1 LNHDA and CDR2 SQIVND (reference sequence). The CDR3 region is CASSMSPSYGTGELFF. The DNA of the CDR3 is TGTGCCAGTAGTATGTCGCCTAGCTATGGCACCGGGGAGCTGTTTTTT.

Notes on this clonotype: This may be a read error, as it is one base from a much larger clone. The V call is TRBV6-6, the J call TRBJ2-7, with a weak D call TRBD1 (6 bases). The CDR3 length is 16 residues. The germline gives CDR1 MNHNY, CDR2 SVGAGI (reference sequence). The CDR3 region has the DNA TGTGCCAGCAGTGCCCCTCTCGGCAGGGGAGAATACGAGAAGTACTTC. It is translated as CASSAPLGRGEYEKYF.

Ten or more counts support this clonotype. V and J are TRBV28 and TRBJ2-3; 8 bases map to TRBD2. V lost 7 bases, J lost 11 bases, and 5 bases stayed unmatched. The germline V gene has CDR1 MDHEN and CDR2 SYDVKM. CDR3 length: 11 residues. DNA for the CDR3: TGTGCCAGCACCCACGCGGGGGGGCAGTATTTT. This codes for CASTHAGGQYF. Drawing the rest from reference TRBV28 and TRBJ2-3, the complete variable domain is DVKVTQSSRYLVKRTGEKVFLECVQDMDHENMFWYRQDPGLGLRLIYFSYDVKMKEKGDIPEGYSVSREKKERFSLILESASTNQTSMYLCASTHAGGQYFGPGTRLTVL.

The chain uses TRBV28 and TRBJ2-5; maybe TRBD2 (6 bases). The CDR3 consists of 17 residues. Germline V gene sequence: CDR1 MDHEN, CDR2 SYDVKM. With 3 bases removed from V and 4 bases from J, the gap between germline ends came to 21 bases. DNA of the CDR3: TGTGCCAGCAGTTTCTCCCTCATGGGACTTCGACGAGAGACCCAGTACTTC. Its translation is CASSFSLMGLRRETQYF.

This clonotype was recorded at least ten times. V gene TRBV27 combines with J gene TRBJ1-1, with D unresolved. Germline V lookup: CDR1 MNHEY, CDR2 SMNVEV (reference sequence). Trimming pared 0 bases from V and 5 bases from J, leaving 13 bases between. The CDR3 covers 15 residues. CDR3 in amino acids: CASSLSLEGRTEAFF. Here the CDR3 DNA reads TGTGCCAGCAGTTTATCCCTAGAAGGGCGGACTGAAGCTTTCTTT.

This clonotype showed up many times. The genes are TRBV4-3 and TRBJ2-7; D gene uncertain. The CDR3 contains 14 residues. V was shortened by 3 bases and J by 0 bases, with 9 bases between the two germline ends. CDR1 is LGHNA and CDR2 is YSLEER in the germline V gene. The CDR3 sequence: CASSQYSSSYEQYF. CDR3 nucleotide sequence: TGCGCCAGCAGCCAGTACTCCAGCTCCTACGAGCAGTACTTC.

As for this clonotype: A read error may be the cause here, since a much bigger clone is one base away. The chain's CDR3 is CASSLNSREIQYF. The CDR3 region has the DNA TGTGCCAGCAGCTTAAACAGTAGGGAGATCCAGTACTTC. V and J are TRBV7-2 and TRBJ2-5, with a tentative D call TRBD2 (5 bases). The germline CDR1 and CDR2 sequences are SGHTA and FQGNSA. The CDR3 runs 13 residues.

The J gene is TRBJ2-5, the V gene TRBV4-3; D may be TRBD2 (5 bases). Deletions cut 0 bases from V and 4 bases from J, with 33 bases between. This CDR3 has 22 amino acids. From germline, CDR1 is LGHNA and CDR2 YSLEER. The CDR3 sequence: CASSQDDWSGILTLRYRETQYF. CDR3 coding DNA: TGCGCCAGCAGCCAAGATGACTGGTCCGGGATACTTACGCTAAGGTACCGAGAGACCCAGTACTTC.

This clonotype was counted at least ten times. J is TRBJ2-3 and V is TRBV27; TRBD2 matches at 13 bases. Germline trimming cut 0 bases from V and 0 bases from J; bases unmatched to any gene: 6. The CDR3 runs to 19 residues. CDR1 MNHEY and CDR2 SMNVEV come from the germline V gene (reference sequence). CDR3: CASSLSLLAGGFSTDTQYF. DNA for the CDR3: TGTGCCAGCAGTTTATCGTTACTAGCGGGAGGGTTTAGCACAGATACGCAGTATTTT.

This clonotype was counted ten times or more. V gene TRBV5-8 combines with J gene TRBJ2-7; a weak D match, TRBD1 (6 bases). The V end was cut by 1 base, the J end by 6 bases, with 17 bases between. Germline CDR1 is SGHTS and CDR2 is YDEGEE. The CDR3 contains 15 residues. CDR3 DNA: TGTGCCAGCAGCTTGAATACAGGGTTTCAGCTCGAGCAGTACTTC. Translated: CASSLNTGFQLEQYF.

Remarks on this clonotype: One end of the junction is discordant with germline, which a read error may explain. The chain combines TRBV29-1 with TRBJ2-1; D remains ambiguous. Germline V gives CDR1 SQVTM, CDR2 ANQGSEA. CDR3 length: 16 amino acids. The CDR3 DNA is TGCAGCGCTGAAGCGATCGGCGGCCAGAGCTACAATGAGCAGTTCTTC. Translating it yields CSAEAIGGQSYNEQFF.

DNA for the CDR3: TGTGCCAGCACTTATAACAGGGACCAAGAGACCCAGTACTTC. It codes for CASTYNRDQETQYF. J is TRBJ2-5 and V is TRBV2; D possibly corresponds to TRBD1 (6 bases). Germline V gene lookup returns CDR1 SNHLY and CDR2 FYNNEI. There are 14 residues in the CDR3. The ends were cut back, 7 bases at V and 0 bases at J, with 12 bases in the middle.

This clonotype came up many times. CDR3 sequence reads: CASSYPGTANSGANVLTF. The DNA of the CDR3 is TGTGCCAGCAGTTACCCCGGGACAGCAAACTCTGGGGCCAACGTCCTGACTTTC. This sequence joins TRBV6-2 or TRBV6-3 and TRBJ2-6; 7 bases align to TRBD1. The CDR3 totals 18 residues. Per the germline V gene, CDR1 is MNHEY and CDR2 is SVGEGT. The J segment lost 0 bases and the V segment lost 2 bases, leaving 7 bases of the junction unmatched.

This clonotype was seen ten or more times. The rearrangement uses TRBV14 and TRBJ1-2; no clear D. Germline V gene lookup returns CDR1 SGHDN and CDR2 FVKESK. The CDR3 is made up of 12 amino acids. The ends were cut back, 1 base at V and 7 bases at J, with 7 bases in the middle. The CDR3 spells CASSQGRAGYTF. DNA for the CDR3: TGTGCCAGCAGCCAAGGAAGAGCTGGCTACACCTTC. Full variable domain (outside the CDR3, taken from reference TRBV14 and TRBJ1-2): EAGVTQFPSHSVIEKGQTVTLRCDPISGHDNLYWYRRVMGKEIKFLLHFVKESKQDESGMPNNRFLAERTGGTYSTLKVQPAELEDSGVYFCASSQGRAGYTFGSGTRLTVV.

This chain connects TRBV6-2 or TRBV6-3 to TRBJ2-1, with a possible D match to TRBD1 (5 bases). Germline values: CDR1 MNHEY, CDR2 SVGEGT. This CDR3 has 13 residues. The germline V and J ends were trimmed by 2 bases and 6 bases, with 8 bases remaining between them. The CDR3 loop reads CASSYRGTNEQFF. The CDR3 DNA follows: TGTGCCAGCAGTTACAGGGGCACCAATGAGCAGTTCTTC.

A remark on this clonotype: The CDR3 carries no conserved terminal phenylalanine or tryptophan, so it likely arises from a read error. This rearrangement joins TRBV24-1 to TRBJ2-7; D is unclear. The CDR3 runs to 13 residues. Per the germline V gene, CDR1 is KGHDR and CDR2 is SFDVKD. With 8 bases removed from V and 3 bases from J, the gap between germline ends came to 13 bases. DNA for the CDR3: TGTGCCACCATTGAAGGCCCCTTCTACGAGCAGTACCTC. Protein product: CATIEGPFYEQYL.

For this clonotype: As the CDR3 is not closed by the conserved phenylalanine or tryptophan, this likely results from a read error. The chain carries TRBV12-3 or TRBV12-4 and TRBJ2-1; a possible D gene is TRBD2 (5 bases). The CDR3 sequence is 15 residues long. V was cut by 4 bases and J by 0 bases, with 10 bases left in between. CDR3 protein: CASSYQRSSYNEQFS. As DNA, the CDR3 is TGTGCCAGCAGTTATCAGCGGAGCTCCTACAATGAGCAGTTCTCC.

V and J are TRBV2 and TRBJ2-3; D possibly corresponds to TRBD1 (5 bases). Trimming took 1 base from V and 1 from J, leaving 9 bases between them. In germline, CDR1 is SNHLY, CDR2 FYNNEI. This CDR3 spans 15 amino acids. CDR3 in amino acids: CASSEEGQGTDTQYF. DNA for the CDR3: TGTGCCAGCAGTGAAGAGGGGCAGGGCACAGATACGCAGTATTTT.

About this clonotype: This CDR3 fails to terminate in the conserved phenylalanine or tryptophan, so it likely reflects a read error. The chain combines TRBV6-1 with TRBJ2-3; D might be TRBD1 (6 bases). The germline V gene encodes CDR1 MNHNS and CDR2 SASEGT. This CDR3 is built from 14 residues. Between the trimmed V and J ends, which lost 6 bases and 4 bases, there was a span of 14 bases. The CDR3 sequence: CASSYPAGADTQYL. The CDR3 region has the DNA TGTGCCAGCAGCTACCCGGCAGGGGCAGATACGCAGTATCTT.

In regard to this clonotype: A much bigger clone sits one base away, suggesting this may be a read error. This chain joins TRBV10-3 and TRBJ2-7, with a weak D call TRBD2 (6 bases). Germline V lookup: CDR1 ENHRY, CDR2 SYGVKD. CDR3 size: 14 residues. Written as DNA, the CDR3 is TGTTCCATCAGTGCCAACGCGGGGTCCTACGAGCAGTACTTC. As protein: CSISANAGSYEQYF.

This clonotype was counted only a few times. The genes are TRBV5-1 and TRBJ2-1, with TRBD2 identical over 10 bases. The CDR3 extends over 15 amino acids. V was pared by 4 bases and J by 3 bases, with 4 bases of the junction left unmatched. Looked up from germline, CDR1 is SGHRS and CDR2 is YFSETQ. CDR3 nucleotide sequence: TGCGCCAGCAGCACCGAGCGGGGGGGCTACAATGAGCAGTTCTTC. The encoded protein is CASSTERGGYNEQFF.

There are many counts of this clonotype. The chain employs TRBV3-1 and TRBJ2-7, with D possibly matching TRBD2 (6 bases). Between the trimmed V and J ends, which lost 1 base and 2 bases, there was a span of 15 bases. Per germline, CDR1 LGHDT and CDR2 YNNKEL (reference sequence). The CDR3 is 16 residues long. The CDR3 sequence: CASSQGALARTYEQYF. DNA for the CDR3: TGTGCCAGCAGCCAAGGCGCTCTAGCGCGGACCTACGAGCAGTACTTC.

In nucleotides, the CDR3 is TGTGCCAGCAGCTTAGCATATAGGGCAGACTACGAGCAGTACTTC. Its translation: CASSLAYRADYEQYF. The chain carries TRBV5-5 and TRBJ2-7; D not certain. CDR3 length: 15 amino acids. Per germline, CDR1 SGHKS and CDR2 YYEKEE (reference sequence). Trimming stripped 2 bases from V and 3 bases from J, with 15 bases between.

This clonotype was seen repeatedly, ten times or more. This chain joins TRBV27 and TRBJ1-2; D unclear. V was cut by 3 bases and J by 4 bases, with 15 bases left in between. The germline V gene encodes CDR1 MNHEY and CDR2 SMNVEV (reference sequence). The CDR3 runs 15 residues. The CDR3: CASSLEGPMGYGYTF. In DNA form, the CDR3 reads TGTGCCAGCAGTTTGGAAGGGCCAATGGGCTATGGCTACACCTTC.

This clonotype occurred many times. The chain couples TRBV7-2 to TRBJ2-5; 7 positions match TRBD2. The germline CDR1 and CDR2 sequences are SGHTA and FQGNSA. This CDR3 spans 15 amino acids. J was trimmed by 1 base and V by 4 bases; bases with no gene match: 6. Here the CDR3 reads CASSWQRDLQETQYF. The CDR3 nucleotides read TGTGCCAGCAGCTGGCAGCGGGACCTCCAAGAGACCCAGTACTTC.

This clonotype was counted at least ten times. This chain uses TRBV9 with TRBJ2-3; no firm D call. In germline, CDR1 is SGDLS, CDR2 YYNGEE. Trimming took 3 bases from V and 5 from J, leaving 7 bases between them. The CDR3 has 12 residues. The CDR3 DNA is TGTGCCAGCAGCGGATTAGGAGATACGCAGTATTTT. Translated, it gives CASSGLGDTQYF.

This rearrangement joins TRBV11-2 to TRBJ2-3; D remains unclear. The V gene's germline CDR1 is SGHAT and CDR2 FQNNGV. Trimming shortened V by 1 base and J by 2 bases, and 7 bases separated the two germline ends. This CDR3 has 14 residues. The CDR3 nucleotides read TGTGCCAGCAGCTTAGGGGTAATCACAGATACGCAGTATTTT. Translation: CASSLGVITDTQYF.

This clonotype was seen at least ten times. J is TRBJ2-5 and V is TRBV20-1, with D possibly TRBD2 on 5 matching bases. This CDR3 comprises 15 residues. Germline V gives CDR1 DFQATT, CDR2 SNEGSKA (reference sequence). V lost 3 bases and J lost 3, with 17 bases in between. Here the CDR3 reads CSASLAGRSKETQYF. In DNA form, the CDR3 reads TGCAGTGCTAGTCTAGCCGGACGAAGTAAAGAGACCCAGTACTTC.

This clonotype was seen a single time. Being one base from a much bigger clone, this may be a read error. CDR3 DNA: TGTGTCAGCAGCGCCTATCTGAACACTGAAGCTTTCTTT. Translating gives CVSSAYLNTEAFF. The chain combines TRBV5-6 with TRBJ1-1; D unclear. Per germline, CDR1 SGHDT and CDR2 YYEEEE. This CDR3 has 13 amino acids. The full variable domain, rest sourced from reference TRBV5-6 and TRBJ1-1, is DAGVTQSPTHLIKTRGQQVTLRCSPKSGHDTVSWYQQALGQGPQFIFQYYEEEERQRGNFPDRFSGHQFPNYSSELNVNALLLGDSALYLCVSSAYLNTEAFFGQGTRLTVV.

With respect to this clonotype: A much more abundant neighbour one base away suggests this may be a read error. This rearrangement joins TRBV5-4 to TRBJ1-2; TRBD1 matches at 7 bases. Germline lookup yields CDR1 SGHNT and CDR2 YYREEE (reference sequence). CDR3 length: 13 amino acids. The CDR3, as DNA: TGCGCCAGCAGCCAACCAGGGGGGGATGGCTACACCTTC. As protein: CASSQPGGDGYTF. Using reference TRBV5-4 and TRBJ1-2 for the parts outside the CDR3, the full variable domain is ETGVTQSPTHLIKTRGQQVTLRCSSQSGHNTVSWYQQALGQGPQFIFQYYREEENGRGNFPPRFSGLQFPNYSSELNVNALELDDSALYLCASSQPGGDGYTFGSGTRLTVV.